This note documents a single T cell receptor beta chain sequence. This entry is derived from a study of CD8 T cells in Susac syndrome. Random hexamers were used to reverse transcribe the RNA input (about 0.5 to 1 ug). TCR beta CDR3 was amplified by immunoSEQ covering 54 Vbeta and 13 Jbeta. TCRdb independently ran MiXCR on the immunoSEQ multiplex PCR reads; one entry per CDR3 protein. The table shows 84,000 or so distinct CDR3 sequences, with about 95% occurring only once. Sequenced input: CD8+ T cells from PBMCs. The TCR originated in a human donor with Susac syndrome.

CDR3 nucleotide sequence: TGTGCCAGTAGTATGGACCCTTACAATGAGCAGTTCTTC. This gives the protein CASSMDPYNEQFF. The chain is built from TRBV19 and TRBJ2-1; the D is unclear. Germline assignment: CDR1 LNHDA and CDR2 SQIVND (reference sequence). The CDR3 is 13 residues long. V shed 3 bases and J shed 4 bases, with 7 bases lying between them.